The present T cell receptor beta chain was sequenced within a study of STAT5B mutations in CD4+ large granular lymphocyte leukemia. Study findings and constraints: Patient CD4-sorted repertoires looked more clonal than healthy CD4+ repertoires, even without putative leukemic clones.

Details on this clone: Its antigen is still unknown.

This table comes from immunoSEQ multiplex PCR, and its TCRdb copy is limited to in-frame clones, with some not included. The table lists almost 30,000 clones, roughly 84% of them singletons. The CDR3 loop spans 14 amino acids. V was clipped by 1 base and J by 7 bases, with 11 bases between them. Germline V gene data show CDR1 as SGHVS and CDR2 as FQNEAQ. The sequence was obtained from a human donor in good health. V is TRBV7-8 and J is TRBJ1-3; D gene unclear. The sequencing input was CD4+ T cells from blood buffy coats. The CDR3 sequence is CASSLGAAWNTIYF. CDR3 nucleotides: TGTGCCAGCAGCTTAGGAGCAGCTTGGAACACCATATATTTT.